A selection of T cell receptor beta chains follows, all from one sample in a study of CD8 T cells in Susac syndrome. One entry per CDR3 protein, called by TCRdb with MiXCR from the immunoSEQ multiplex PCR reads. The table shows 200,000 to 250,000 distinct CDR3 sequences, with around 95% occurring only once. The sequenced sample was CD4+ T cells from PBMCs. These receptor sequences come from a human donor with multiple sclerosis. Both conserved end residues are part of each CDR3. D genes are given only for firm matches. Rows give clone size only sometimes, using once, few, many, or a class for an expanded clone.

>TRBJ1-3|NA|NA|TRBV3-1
TGTGCCAGCAGCCTCAAGAGGTCTGGAAACACCATATATTTT
CASSLKRSGNTIYF
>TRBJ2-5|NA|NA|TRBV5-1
TGCGCCAGCAGTCCTAATAACGGGGGAATGCCAGAGACCCAGTACTTC
CASSPNNGGMPETQYF
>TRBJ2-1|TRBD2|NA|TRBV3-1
TGTGCCAGCAGCCAAGTTTCTAGCGGGAGTACGAACAATGAGCAGTTCTTC
CASSQVSSGSTNNEQFF
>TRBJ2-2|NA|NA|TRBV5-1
TGCGCCAGCAGCGCCGAACCACAACGAAAGAACACCGGGGAGCTGTTTTTT
CASSAEPQRKNTGELFF
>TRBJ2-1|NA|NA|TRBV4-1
TGCGCCAGCAGCCAAGGTCTTCGTGATAATGAGCAGTTCTTC
CASSQGLRDNEQFF
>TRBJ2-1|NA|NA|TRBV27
TGTGCCAGCAGTTTATCTATAGCAGTGAATGAGCAGTTCTTC
CASSLSIAVNEQFF
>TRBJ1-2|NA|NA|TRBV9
TGTGCCAGCAGCGGCGACAGTGGATATGGCTACACCTTC
CASSGDSGYGYTF
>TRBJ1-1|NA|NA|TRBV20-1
TGCAGTGCTGGGATACTAGCCGGTCTGGGCACTGAAGCTTTCTTT
CSAGILAGLGTEAFF
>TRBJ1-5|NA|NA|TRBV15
TGTGCCACCAGCAGAGACGTACAGATTAATCAGCCCCAGCATTTT
CATSRDVQINQPQHF
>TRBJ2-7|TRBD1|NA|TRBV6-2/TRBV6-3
TGTGCCAGCAGGTGGGGACAGGGACTTTACGAGCAGTACTTC
CASRWGQGLYEQYF
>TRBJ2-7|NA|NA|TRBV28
TGTGCCAGCAGTCCCCCGCGAGGCGGAGGCGAGCAGTACTTC
CASSPPRGGGEQYF
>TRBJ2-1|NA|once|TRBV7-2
TGTGCCAGCAGCCCATTCAACTCCGGGACTCGCAACAATGAGCAGTTCTTC
CASSPFNSGTRNNEQFF
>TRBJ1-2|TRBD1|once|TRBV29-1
TGCAGCGTAGCCAGGACAGGGGACGTCTATGGCTACACCTTC
CSVARTGDVYGYTF
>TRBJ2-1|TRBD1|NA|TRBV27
TGTGCCAGCAGCTCCCCGGGACAGGGGGCAAATGAGCAGTTCTTC
CASSSPGQGANEQFF
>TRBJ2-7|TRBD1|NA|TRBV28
TGTGCCAGCAGTTCGGCCGGGACAGTGCTCTACGAGCAGTACTTC
CASSSAGTVLYEQYF
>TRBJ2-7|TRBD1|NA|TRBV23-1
TGCGCCAGCAGTGGCCGGGACAGGGGGCTGTTGGAGCAGTACTTC
CASSGRDRGLLEQYF
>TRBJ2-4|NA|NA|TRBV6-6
TGTGCCAGCAGTTACGTGCAGGGGGCCAAAAACATTCAGTACTTC
CASSYVQGAKNIQYF
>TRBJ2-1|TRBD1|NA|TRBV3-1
TGTGCCAGCAGCATCAGGGGGCTCGGAGGCAATGAGCAGTTCTTC
CASSIRGLGGNEQFF
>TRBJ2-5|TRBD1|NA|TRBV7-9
TGTGCCATCGCTGGACAGGCACAAGAGACCCAGTACTTC
CAIAGQAQETQYF
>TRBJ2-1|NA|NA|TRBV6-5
TGTGCCAGCAGGACGGGAATTTACAATGAGCAGTTCTTC
CASRTGIYNEQFF
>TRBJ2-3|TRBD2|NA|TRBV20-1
TGCAGTGCTAGAGATCCCGGCGGGAGGGGGGCAGATACGCAGTATTTT
CSARDPGGRGADTQYF
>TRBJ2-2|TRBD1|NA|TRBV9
TGTGCCAGCAGCGTAGTGCAGGGGGCGACCGGGGAGCTGTTTTTT
CASSVVQGATGELFF
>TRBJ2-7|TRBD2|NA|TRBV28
TGTGCCAGCAGTTTACCAACCGGGACTAGCGGGATAAGGAGTGCGGACGAGCAGTACTTC
CASSLPTGTSGIRSADEQYF
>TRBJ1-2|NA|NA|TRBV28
TGTGCCAGCAGGGCAGGCAACTATGGCTACACCTTC
CASRAGNYGYTF
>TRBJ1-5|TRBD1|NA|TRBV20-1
TGCAGTGCTAGACCTTCGGACAGGCAAAATCAGCCCCAGCATTTT
CSARPSDRQNQPQHF
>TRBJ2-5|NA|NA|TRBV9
TGTGCCAGCAGCGTAGAGCGAGAGACCCAGTACTTC
CASSVERETQYF
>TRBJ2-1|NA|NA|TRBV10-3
TGTGCCATCAGTGAGCCACCGGGAACCCGGAGCAGCTCCTACAATGAGCAGTTCTTC
CAISEPPGTRSSSYNEQFF
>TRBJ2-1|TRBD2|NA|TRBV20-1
TGCAGTGCTATACTGGCTAGCGGGAGCGGGGAGCAGTTCTTC
CSAILASGSGEQFF
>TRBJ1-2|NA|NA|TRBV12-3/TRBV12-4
TGTGCCAGCAGTTTTACTTCCCGCTATGGCTACACCTTC
CASSFTSRYGYTF
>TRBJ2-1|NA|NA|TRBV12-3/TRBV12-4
TGTGCCAGCAGACAACTCGGAGGGGCGTACAATGAGCAGTTCTTC
CASRQLGGAYNEQFF
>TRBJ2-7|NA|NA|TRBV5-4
TGTGCCAGCAGCTTGCCGAACGACGAGCAGTACTTC
CASSLPNDEQYF
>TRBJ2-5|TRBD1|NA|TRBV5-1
TGCGCCAGCAGCTTGATCGGGGACAGGGCGCAGGAGACCCAGTACTTC
CASSLIGDRAQETQYF
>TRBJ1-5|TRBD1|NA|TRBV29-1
TGCAGCGTTGCCGGGACAGGGGTCAATCAGCCCCAGCATTTT
CSVAGTGVNQPQHF
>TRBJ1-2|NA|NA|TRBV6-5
TGTGCCAGCAGGCCACCGACAGCGAACTATGGCTACACCTTC
CASRPPTANYGYTF
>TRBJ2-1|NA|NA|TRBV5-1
TGCGCCAGCAGCTTGTCCCGCTACAATGAGCAGTTCTTC
CASSLSRYNEQFF